Presented here are 17 T cell receptor beta chains from one specimen sequenced in a study. MiXCR, applied by TCRdb to the RT-PCR reads, yields one record per CDR3 protein. The sample has almost 700,000 distinct CDR3 sequences, over 12% seen once. The sequencing input was memory CD4+ T cells from blood. These receptors all stem from a female donor in good health, serving as a healthy control.

The V and J genes are TRBV28 and TRBJ2-1; D perhaps matches TRBD2 (5 bases). V was shortened by 6 bases and J by 9 bases, with 12 bases between the two germline ends. The length of the CDR3 is 12 residues. CDR1 is MDHEN and CDR2 is SYDVKM in the germline V gene. DNA for the CDR3: TGTGCCAGCAGATTCGGGGAACGTGAGCAGTTCTTC. Translated, it gives CASRFGEREQFF.

The rearrangement uses TRBV20-1 and TRBJ2-2; D might be TRBD1 (6 bases). The germline V gene encodes CDR1 DFQATT and CDR2 SNEGSKA (reference sequence). The CDR3 has 15 residues. V was clipped by 0 bases and J by 5 bases, with 13 bases between them. CDR3: CSARDEGVRTGELFF. As DNA, the CDR3 is TGCAGTGCTAGAGATGAGGGGGTTCGAACCGGGGAGCTGTTTTTT.

This clonotype was recorded many times. This chain uses TRBV7-9 with TRBJ2-3; no reliable D call. The CDR3 is made up of 12 amino acids. CDR1 is SEHNR, CDR2 FQNEAQ, per germline (reference sequence). V lost 2 bases and J 4 bases, leaving 4 bases between the germline ends. The CDR3 is CASSLKADTQYF. DNA for the CDR3: TGTGCCAGCAGCTTAAAGGCAGATACGCAGTATTTT.

A few counts support this clonotype. The chain is built from TRBV18 and TRBJ1-1; no firm D call. The CDR3 loop spans 12 amino acids. Trimming shortened V by 3 bases and J by 8 bases, and 10 bases separated the two germline ends. Germline assignment: CDR1 KGHSH and CDR2 LQKENI. In nucleotides, the CDR3 is TGTGCCAGCTCACCGGCGAGGGCCGAAGCTTTCTTT. Protein product: CASSPARAEAFF.

The chain is built from TRBV5-1 and TRBJ2-3, with TRBD2 identical over 9 bases. Germline V gene data show CDR1 as SGHRS and CDR2 as YFSETQ. V dropped 2 bases and J dropped 2; count of bases not matched to a gene: 9. The CDR3 contains 17 residues. CDR3 amino acids: CASSLPGGGAHTDTQYF. CDR3 coding DNA: TGCGCCAGCAGCTTACCGGGCGGGGGGGCCCACACAGATACGCAGTATTTT.

This clonotype was seen many times. The chain links TRBV7-8 to TRBJ2-5; the D gene is possibly TRBD1 (6 bases). The V end lost 3 bases, the J end lost 3 bases, and 8 bases lay between the germline ends. CDR1 and CDR2 from the germline V gene are SGHVS and FQNEAQ. This CDR3 contains 13 residues. CDR3 DNA sequence: TGTGCCAGCAGCTTCAACAGGGAAGAGACCCAGTACTTC. This codes for CASSFNREETQYF.

This rearrangement joins TRBV9 to TRBJ2-3; no definite D call. The V gene lost 3 bases and the J gene lost 0 bases, with 14 bases spanning the gap. This CDR3 is built from 16 residues. Germline values: CDR1 SGDLS, CDR2 YYNGEE. The CDR3 loop reads CASSARLATSTDTQYF. The CDR3 bases are TGTGCCAGCAGCGCTCGCTTAGCTACTAGCACAGATACGCAGTATTTT.

As concerns this clonotype: The germline gene is not matched at one end of the junction; a read error may be the cause. V is TRBV6-5 and J is TRBJ1-5; 7 nucleotides line up with TRBD1. The CDR3 covers 15 residues. CDR1 and CDR2 (germline): MNHEY, SVGAGI. CDR3 residues: CASSSTGNRNQPQNF. The CDR3 DNA reads as TGTGCCAGCAGTTCGACAGGGAATCGCAATCAGCCCCAGAATTTT.

This clonotype was detected ten times or more. The rearrangement links TRBV6-5 to TRBJ2-7; D possibly corresponds to TRBD2 (6 bases). Germline CDR1 reads MNHEY; CDR2 reads SVGAGI. V was cut by 0 bases and J by 0 bases, with 15 bases left in between. The CDR3 runs to 17 residues. Written as DNA, the CDR3 is TGTGCCAGCAGTTACTCATACGGGGGTGGGAGCTCCTACGAGCAGTACTTC. Translating gives CASSYSYGGGSSYEQYF.

About this clonotype itself: Given a much more abundant clone one base away, this may be a read error. This rearrangement joins TRBV20-1 to TRBJ1-1; D is ambiguous. Looked up from germline, CDR1 is DFQATT and CDR2 is SNEGSKA (reference sequence). V lost 3 bases and J lost 5, with 7 bases in between. The CDR3 spans 11 residues. The CDR3 reads CSASLETEAFF. CDR3 nucleotides: TGCAGTGCTAGTCTGGAGACTGAAGCTTTCTTT.

The table lists this clonotype with a few counts. The chain combines TRBV5-5 with TRBJ1-5, with TRBD1 as a possible D gene (6 bases). CDR3 length equals 16 residues. V was clipped by 2 bases and J by 2 bases, with 14 bases between them. Germline assignment: CDR1 SGHKS and CDR2 YYEKEE (reference sequence). The CDR3 region has the DNA TGTGCCAGCAGCTTTTGGGGGGGCAGAGGCAATCAGCCCCAGCATTTT. It translates to CASSFWGGRGNQPQHF. The full variable domain, its missing parts supplied by reference TRBV5-5 and TRBJ1-5, is DAGVTQSPTHLIKTRGQQVTLRCSPISGHKSVSWYQQVLGQGPQFIFQYYEKEERGRGNFPDRFSARQFPNYSSELNVNALLLGDSALYLCASSFWGGRGNQPQHFGDGTRLSIL.

This chain connects TRBV24-1 to TRBJ2-7, with D maybe TRBD2 (6 bases). The V and J ends lost 1 base and 10 bases respectively, with 10 bases between them. There are 12 residues in the CDR3. CDR1 and CDR2 (germline): KGHDR, SFDVKD. The CDR3 region has the DNA TGTGCCACCAGTGATTTTTTGGGGGGACAGTACTTC. It yields the protein CATSDFLGGQYF.

In its sample, this clonotype was seen a few times. The rearrangement links TRBV20-1 to TRBJ2-1; D gene ambiguous. Germline assignment: CDR1 DFQATT and CDR2 SNEGSKA (reference sequence). This CDR3 has 14 residues. V gave up 3 bases and J gave up 5 bases, with 14 bases separating them. CDR3 bases: TGCAGTGCTAGTAGTCCCCTGGCCAACAATGAGCAGTTCTTC. Its protein product is CSASSPLANNEQFF.

The V call is TRBV7-9, the J call TRBJ2-3; D might be TRBD1 (6 bases). CDR3 length: 15 amino acids. Trimming removed 1 base from V and 10 bases from J, with 18 bases in between. Germline lookup yields CDR1 SEHNR and CDR2 FQNEAQ (reference sequence). The CDR3 nucleotides are TGTGCCAGCAGCTTAGGGGTTCTCGACGAGGGGGCGCAGTATTTT. This codes for CASSLGVLDEGAQYF.

The table lists this clonotype with many counts. CDR3 amino acids: CASSADPRPLAEGSTGELFF. The CDR3 DNA is TGTGCCAGCAGCGCAGATCCCCGTCCCCTCGCGGAGGGGAGTACCGGGGAGCTGTTTTTT. The J gene is TRBJ2-2, the V gene TRBV9, with a possible D match to TRBD2 (6 bases). The germline gives CDR1 SGDLS, CDR2 YYNGEE. CDR3 length: 20 residues. V lost 3 bases, J lost 5 bases, and 29 bases lay in between.

The V call is TRBV4-1, the J call TRBJ1-2, with D possibly being TRBD1 (5 bases). Germline CDR1 MGHRA, CDR2 YSYEKL. Trimming shortened V by 4 bases and J by 4 bases, and 10 bases separated the two germline ends. This CDR3 region has 13 residues. The CDR3 nucleotides are TGCGCCAGCAGCCCTTTGGGACTCTATGGCTACACCTTC. Translating it yields CASSPLGLYGYTF.

A word on this clonotype: A read error may account for a junction end that differs from germline. The V call is TRBV20-1, the J call TRBJ2-3; 8 positions match TRBD1. In germline, CDR1 is DFQATT, CDR2 SNEGSKA (reference sequence). The CDR3 extends over 13 amino acids. The chain's CDR3 is CSARRQGRDTQYF. The CDR3 coding sequence is TGCAGCGCTAGGAGACAGGGGAGAGATACGCAGTATTTT.